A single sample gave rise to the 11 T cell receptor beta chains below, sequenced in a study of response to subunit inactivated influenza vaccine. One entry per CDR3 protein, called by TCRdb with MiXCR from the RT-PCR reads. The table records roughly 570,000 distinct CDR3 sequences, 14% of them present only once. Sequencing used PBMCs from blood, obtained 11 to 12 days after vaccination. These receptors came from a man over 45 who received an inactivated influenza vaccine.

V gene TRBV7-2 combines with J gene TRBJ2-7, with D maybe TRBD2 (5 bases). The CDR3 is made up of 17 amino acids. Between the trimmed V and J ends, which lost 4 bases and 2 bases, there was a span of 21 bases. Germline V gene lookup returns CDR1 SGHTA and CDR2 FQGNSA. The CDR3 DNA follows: TGTGCCAGCAGCTCACCCCCCCGCGGGCTGAATCCCTACGAGCAGTACTTC. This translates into CASSSPPRGLNPYEQYF.

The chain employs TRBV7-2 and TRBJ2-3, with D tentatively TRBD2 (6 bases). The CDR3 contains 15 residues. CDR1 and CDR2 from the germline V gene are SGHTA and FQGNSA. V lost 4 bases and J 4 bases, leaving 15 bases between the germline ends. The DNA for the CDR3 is TGTGCCAGCAGCTCGCGGGACGCCATCCCAGATACGCAGTATTTT. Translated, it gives CASSSRDAIPDTQYF.

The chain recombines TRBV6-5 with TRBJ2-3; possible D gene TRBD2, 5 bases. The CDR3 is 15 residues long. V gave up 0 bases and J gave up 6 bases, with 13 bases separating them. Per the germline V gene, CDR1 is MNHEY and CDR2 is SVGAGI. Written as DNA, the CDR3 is TGTGCCAGCAGTTACTCGCGGGCCACGGCGGATACGCAGTATTTT. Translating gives CASSYSRATADTQYF.

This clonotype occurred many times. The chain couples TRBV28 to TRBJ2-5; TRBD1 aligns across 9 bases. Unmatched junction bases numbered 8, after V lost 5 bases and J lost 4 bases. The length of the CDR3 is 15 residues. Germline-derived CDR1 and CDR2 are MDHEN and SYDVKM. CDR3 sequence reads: CASSLDRGRGETQYF. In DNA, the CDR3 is TGTGCCAGCAGTCTGGACAGGGGTAGGGGAGAGACCCAGTACTTC. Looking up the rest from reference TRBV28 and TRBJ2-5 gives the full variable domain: DVKVTQSSRYLVKRTGEKVFLECVQDMDHENMFWYRQDPGLGLRLIYFSYDVKMKEKGDIPEGYSVSREKKERFSLILESASTNQTSMYLCASSLDRGRGETQYFGPGTRLLVL.

CDR3 bases: TGCGCCAGCAGCCAAGAGGCGGACAGATTCCCAGGGGCCCAGTACTTC. Translating it yields CASSQEADRFPGAQYF. The gene calls are TRBV4-3 and TRBJ2-5; TRBD1 is a possible D gene (6 bases). Germline CDR1 is LGHNA and CDR2 is YSLEER. This CDR3 contains 16 residues. Trimming pared 0 bases from V and 9 bases from J, leaving 20 bases between.

The DNA of the CDR3 is TGTGCCACCGCGACAGGCCTAACTAGCACAGATACGCAGTATTTT. Residues: CATATGLTSTDTQYF. This sequence joins TRBV15 and TRBJ2-3; maybe TRBD1 (6 bases). This CDR3 comprises 15 residues. Germline CDR1 is LNHNV and CDR2 is YYDKDF (reference sequence). With 8 bases removed from V and 0 bases from J, the gap between germline ends came to 15 bases.

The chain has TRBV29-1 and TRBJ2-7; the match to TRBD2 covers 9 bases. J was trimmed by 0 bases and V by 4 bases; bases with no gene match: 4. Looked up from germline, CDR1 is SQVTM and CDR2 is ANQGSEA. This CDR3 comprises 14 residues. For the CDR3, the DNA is TGCAGCGTTGGAGGCGGGAGGGACTCCTACGAGCAGTACTTC. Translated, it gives CSVGGGRDSYEQYF.

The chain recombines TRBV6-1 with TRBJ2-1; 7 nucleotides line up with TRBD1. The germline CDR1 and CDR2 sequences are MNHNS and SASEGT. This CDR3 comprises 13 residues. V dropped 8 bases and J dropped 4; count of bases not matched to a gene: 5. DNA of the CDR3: TGTGCCAGCCACCAGGACAGGTACAATGAGCAGTTCTTC. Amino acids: CASHQDRYNEQFF.

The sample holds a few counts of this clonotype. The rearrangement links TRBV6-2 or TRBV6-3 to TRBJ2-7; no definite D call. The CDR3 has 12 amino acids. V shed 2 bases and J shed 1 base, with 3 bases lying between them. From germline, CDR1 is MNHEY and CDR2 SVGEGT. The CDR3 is CASSYTSYEQYF. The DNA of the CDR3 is TGTGCCAGCAGTTACACGTCCTACGAGCAGTACTTC.

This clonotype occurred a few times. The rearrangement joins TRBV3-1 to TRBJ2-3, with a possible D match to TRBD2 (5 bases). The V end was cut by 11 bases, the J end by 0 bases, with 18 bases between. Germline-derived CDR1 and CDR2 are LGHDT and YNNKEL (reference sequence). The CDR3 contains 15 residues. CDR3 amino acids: CASSPTGTSTDTQYF. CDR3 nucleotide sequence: TGTGCCTCTAGCCCTACCGGAACTAGCACAGATACGCAGTATTTT.

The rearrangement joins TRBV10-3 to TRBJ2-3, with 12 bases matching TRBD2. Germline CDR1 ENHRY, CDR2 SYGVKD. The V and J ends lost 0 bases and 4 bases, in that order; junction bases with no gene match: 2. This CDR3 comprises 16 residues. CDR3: CAISESSSGGADTQYF. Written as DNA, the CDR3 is TGTGCCATCAGTGAGTCGTCTAGCGGGGGGGCAGATACGCAGTATTTT.